This TCR beta chain comes out of a study of T cell responses to AZD1222 COVID-19 vaccine. Study-wide findings and caveats: Repertoire sampling was restricted to post-peak T cell response timepoints. Baseline serology detected seropositivity in only six or seven AZD1222 recipients.

Using immunoSEQ multiplex PCR, the repertoire was profiled, and TCRdb retains in-frame clones only, with some absent. The sample has about 150,000 clones, more than 75% seen once. Per germline, CDR1 SGHRS and CDR2 YFSETQ. Trimming removed 2 bases at V and 0 bases at J, with 6 bases between. The CDR3 is made up of 15 amino acids. On this clone: Its antigen is undetermined.

Timing groups of about 4 and about 12 weeks for second doses were pooled. The receptor comes from an adult who received the AZD1222 COVID-19 vaccine. The sequenced sample was peripheral blood, obtained 28 days after the second AZD1222 dose. The V call is TRBV5-1, the J call TRBJ2-6, with D hard to call. The CDR3 loop reads CASSFSVSGANVLTF. As DNA, the CDR3 is TGCGCCAGCAGCTTCTCAGTCTCTGGGGCCAACGTCCTGACTTTC.